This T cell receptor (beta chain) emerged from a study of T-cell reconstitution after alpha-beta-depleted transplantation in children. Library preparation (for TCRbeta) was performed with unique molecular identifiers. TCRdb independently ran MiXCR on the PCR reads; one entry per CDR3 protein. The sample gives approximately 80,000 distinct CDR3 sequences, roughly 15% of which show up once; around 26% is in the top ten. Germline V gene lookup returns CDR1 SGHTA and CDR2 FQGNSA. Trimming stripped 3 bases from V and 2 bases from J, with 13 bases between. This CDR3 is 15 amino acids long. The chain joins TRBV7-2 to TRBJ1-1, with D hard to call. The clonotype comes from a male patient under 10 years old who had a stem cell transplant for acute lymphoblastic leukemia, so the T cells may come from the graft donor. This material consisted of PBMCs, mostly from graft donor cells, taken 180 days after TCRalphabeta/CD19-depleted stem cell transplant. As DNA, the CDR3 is TGTGCCAGCAGCTTTAGTAGTCTAAAAAACACTGAAGCTTTCTTT. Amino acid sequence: CASSFSSLKNTEAFF.